These T cell receptor beta chains were read from a single sample in a study of neoadjuvant anti-PD-1 for oral cavity cancer. The protocol was immunoSEQ multiplex PCR, while the TCRdb copy is restricted to in-frame clones and leaves out a portion. The sample yields approximately 13,000 clones, about 61% seen once. The sample in question was PBMCs, obtained after nivolumab (anti-PD-1) treatment. The source is a person aged 35-79 years with oral cavity squamous cell carcinoma. CDR3s include the opening cysteine and the closing phenylalanine or tryptophan. D genes are given only for firm matches. The size field is filled for only some rows; it gives once, few, many or a size class.

TRBJ2-5 NA TRBV28 NA TGTGCCAGCAGTTTAGGTGTCGGTGGGGCTCAGGAGACCCAGTACTTC CASSLGVGGAQETQYF
TRBJ1-5 NA TRBV30 few TGTGCCTGGGAAGATGGTACTAGCAATCAGCCCCAGCATTTT CAWEDGTSNQPQHF
TRBJ2-5 NA TRBV28 NA TGTGCCAGCAGCCCAGGACAGCTTACGTACCAAGAGACCCAGTACTTC CASSPGQLTYQETQYF
TRBJ2-1 NA TRBV5-1 NA TGCGCCAGCAGCTTGGGAGGGGCAGGTAAAAATGAGCAGTTCTTC CASSLGGAGKNEQFF
TRBJ1-4 NA TRBV30 NA TGTGCCTGGAGTGTCCGGGGGGGCGGCGGTAGTCGAGAATCGTTTTTT CAWSVRGGGGSRESFF
TRBJ2-5 TRBD2 TRBV29-1 NA TGCAGCGTTGAAAATGCGGGGGGCCAAGAGACCCAGTACTTC CSVENAGGQETQYF
TRBJ2-5 NA TRBV9 NA TGTGCCAGCAGCCCTCCTGCCGGGCGGGAGACCCAGTACTTC CASSPPAGRETQYF
TRBJ2-5 TRBD2 TRBV25-1 NA TGTGCCAGCAGTTTAGCGGGAGTGGAGACCCAGTACTTC CASSLAGVETQYF
TRBJ1-5 NA TRBV6-1 NA TGTGCCAGCAGTTGGGACGGCTCCTATCAGCCCCAGCATTTT CASSWDGSYQPQHF
TRBJ1-2 NA TRBV19 few TGTGCCAGTAGTATGGGAAGGGCCGATGGCTACACCTTC CASSMGRADGYTF
TRBJ2-2 NA TRBV11-3 NA TGTGCCAGCAGCTTAGGTGTGGGAGTCGGGGAGCTGTTTTTT CASSLGVGVGELFF
TRBJ2-5 NA TRBV9 NA TGTGCCAGCAGCCCCCGCGGGGCGGGAAGGGAAGAGACCCAGTACTTC CASSPRGAGREETQYF
TRBJ2-2 NA TRBV10-3 NA TGTGCCATCAGTGAGTCTAGCCAGAACACCGGGGAGCTGTTTTTT CAISESSQNTGELFF
TRBJ2-5 NA TRBV9 NA TGTGCCAGCAGCGTAGGAGCCCAAGAGACCCAGTACTTC CASSVGAQETQYF
TRBJ1-1 NA TRBV7-9 few TGTGCCAGCAGCTTAGGGAGGGGTAACACTGAAGCTTTCTTT CASSLGRGNTEAFF
TRBJ2-5 NA TRBV5-1 NA TGCGCCAGCAGCTTGGGCAGCGGGTCGGTGGGCGGGACCCAGTACTTC CASSLGSGSVGGTQYF
TRBJ2-3 NA TRBV27 NA TGTGCCAGCAGTTCTCTCCCATTGATGTCTAGCACAGATACGCAGTATTTT CASSSLPLMSSTDTQYF
TRBJ2-5 NA TRBV5-1 once TGCGCCAGCAGCTTGAAAAGGGACGGGGACTGGTATTTTCAAGAGACCCAGTACTTC CASSLKRDGDWYFQETQYF
TRBJ1-1 TRBD1 TRBV2 NA TGTGCCAGCAGCCGAACCCCCGACAGGGTTCGTGCTTTCTTT CASSRTPDRVRAFF
TRBJ1-2 NA TRBV28 NA TGTGCCAGCAGCTTGGCCCGTGGCGGCTACACCTTC CASSLARGGYTF
TRBJ2-7 TRBD1 TRBV6-1 few TGTGCCAGCAGGGATCCTGGGACAGGCACCTACGAGCAGTACTTC CASRDPGTGTYEQYF
TRBJ2-7 TRBD2 TRBV7-2 NA TGTGCCAGCAGCTTGACTAGCGGGAGCGAATACGAGCAGTACTTC CASSLTSGSEYEQYF